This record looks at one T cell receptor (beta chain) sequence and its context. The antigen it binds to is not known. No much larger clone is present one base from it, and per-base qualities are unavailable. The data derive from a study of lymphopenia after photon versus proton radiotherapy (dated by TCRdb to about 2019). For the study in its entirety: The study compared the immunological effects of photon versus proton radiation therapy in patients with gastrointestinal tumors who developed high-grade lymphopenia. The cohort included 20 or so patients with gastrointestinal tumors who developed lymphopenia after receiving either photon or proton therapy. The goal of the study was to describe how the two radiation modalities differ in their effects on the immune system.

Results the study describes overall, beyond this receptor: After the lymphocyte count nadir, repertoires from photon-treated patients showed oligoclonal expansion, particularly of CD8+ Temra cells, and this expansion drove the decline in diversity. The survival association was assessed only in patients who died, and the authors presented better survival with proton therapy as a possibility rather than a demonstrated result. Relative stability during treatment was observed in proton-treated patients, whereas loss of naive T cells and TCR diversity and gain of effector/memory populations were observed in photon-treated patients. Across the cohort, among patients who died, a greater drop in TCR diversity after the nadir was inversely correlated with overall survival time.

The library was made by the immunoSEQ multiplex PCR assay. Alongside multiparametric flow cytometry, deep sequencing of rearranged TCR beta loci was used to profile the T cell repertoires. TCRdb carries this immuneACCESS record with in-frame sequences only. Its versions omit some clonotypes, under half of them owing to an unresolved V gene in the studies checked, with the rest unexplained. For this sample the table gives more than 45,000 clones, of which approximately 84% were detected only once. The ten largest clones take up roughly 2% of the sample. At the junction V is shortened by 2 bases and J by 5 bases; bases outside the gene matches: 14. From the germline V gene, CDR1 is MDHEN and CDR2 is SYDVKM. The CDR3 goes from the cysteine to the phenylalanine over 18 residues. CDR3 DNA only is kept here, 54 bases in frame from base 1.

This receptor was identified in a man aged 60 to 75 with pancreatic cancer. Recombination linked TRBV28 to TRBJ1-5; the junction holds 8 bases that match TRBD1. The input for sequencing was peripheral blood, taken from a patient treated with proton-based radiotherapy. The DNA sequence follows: TGTGCCAGCAGTTTACGGCAGGGGGCTCACCGAGGGTATCAGCCCCAGCATTTT. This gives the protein CASSLRQGAHRGYQPQHF.